The rows below give T cell receptor beta chains drawn from one sample of a study of blood T cell repertoires in COVID-19. The assay was immunoSEQ multiplex PCR, and TCRdb's table has in-frame clones only and misses some. This table holds roughly 88,000 clones, roughly 80% found once. Material: peripheral blood. The receptors derive from a woman older than 75 with acute or convalescent COVID-19. Each CDR3 is given without its conserved first and last residue. Fields, in order: D gene, J gene, V gene, CDR3 protein. A D gene is named only where the DNA matches it firmly.

d_call: TRBD1; j_call: TRBJ1-3; v_call: TRBV9; cdr3_aa: ASSVATTGAFSGNTIY
d_call: TRBD1; j_call: TRBJ2-7; v_call: TRBV10-1; cdr3_aa: ASSDLPDRGDYEQY
d_call: -; j_call: TRBJ1-3; v_call: TRBV13; cdr3_aa: ASSAWAGSGNTIY
d_call: -; j_call: TRBJ1-1; v_call: TRBV27; cdr3_aa: ASNPLRDTNTEAF
d_call: -; j_call: TRBJ1-1; v_call: TRBV11-2; cdr3_aa: ASTPGWGEAF
d_call: TRBD1; j_call: TRBJ1-6; v_call: TRBV28; cdr3_aa: ASSSSTGYNSPLH
d_call: -; j_call: TRBJ2-5; v_call: TRBV9; cdr3_aa: ASSGDNRETQY
d_call: -; j_call: TRBJ1-4; v_call: TRBV20-1; cdr3_aa: SASERGRPTNEKLF
d_call: -; j_call: TRBJ1-1; v_call: TRBV15; cdr3_aa: ATSRDTVNTEAF
d_call: TRBD1; j_call: TRBJ1-4; v_call: TRBV4-1; cdr3_aa: ASSQEPGQGGEKLF
d_call: TRBD1; j_call: TRBJ2-2; v_call: TRBV11-2; cdr3_aa: ASSFRQGIGNTGELF
d_call: TRBD1; j_call: TRBJ1-2; v_call: TRBV19; cdr3_aa: ASSMPVAGGDGYT
d_call: -; j_call: TRBJ2-7; v_call: TRBV7-2; cdr3_aa: ASSLGAREQY
d_call: -; j_call: TRBJ2-3; v_call: TRBV27; cdr3_aa: ASSLSRGPTQY
d_call: TRBD1; j_call: TRBJ1-2; v_call: TRBV12-3/TRBV12-4; cdr3_aa: ASSKTGPYGYT
d_call: -; j_call: TRBJ2-1; v_call: TRBV14; cdr3_aa: ASSQETHITYNEQF
d_call: -; j_call: TRBJ1-5; v_call: TRBV6-5; cdr3_aa: ASSRFRGGNQPQH